A single sample gave rise to the 27 T cell receptor beta chains below, sequenced in a study of shared clonotypes between healthy human individuals (dated by TCRdb to the early 2020s). The library was built by means of the immunoSEQ multiplex PCR assay. The table comes from immuneACCESS by way of TCRdb, which keeps in-frame sequences with V and J called. Part of the clones is missing from these tables; in studies checked, under half for an unresolved V gene and the rest for unknown reasons. This sample lists roughly 1 million clones; approximately 78% were detected once. Approximately 0.5% of the sample belongs to the ten largest clones. Sequenced input: memory CD4+ T cells from PBMCs. Interpreted using the paper, the cell subset or site label stands for: CD45RA-negative fraction. These receptors were taken from a man younger than 35 in good health. Some clones in this sample may be carry-over from other donors' samples.

This clone was observed a handful of times. The chain employs TRBV30 and TRBJ1-4, with 7 bases fitting TRBD1. Germline V lookup: CDR1 GTSNPN, CDR2 SVGIG (reference sequence). The CDR3 contains 14 residues. J was trimmed by 8 bases and V by 1 base; bases with no gene match: 7. CDR3 sequence reads: CAWSEPGGTEKLFF. The CDR3 DNA sequence: TGTGCCTGGAGTGAGCCAGGGGGAACCGAAAAACTGTTTTTT.

Comments on this clone: This CDR3 is also generated by other DNA sequences in the sample. The CDR3 loop is CASSATGRYEQYF. CDR3 in DNA: TGTGCCAGCAGTGCGACGGGGAGGTACGAGCAGTACTTC. The chain is built from TRBV2 and TRBJ2-7; possible D gene TRBD2, 6 bases. Germline CDR1 SNHLY, CDR2 FYNNEI. The CDR3 length is 13 residues. The V end was cut by 4 bases, the J end by 4 bases, with 11 bases between.

The rearrangement links TRBV5-1 to TRBJ2-7; TRBD2 matches 7 bases. Germline values: CDR1 SGHRS, CDR2 YFSETQ. V lost 0 bases, J lost 7 bases, and 7 bases stayed unmatched. The CDR3 loop spans 14 amino acids. This chain's CDR3 is CASSLALSGGEQYF. The CDR3 nucleotides read TGCGCCAGCAGCTTGGCACTCTCCGGGGGGGAGCAGTACTTC.

The rearrangement joins TRBV5-6 to TRBJ2-5; D remains ambiguous. Per the germline V gene, CDR1 is SGHDT and CDR2 is YYEEEE. V was trimmed by 0 bases and J by 5 bases, leaving 5 bases between them. This CDR3 is built from 12 residues. The CDR3 protein is CASSLVTETQYF. DNA of the CDR3: TGTGCCAGCAGCTTGGTGACGGAGACCCAGTACTTC.

In this sample, this clone turned up a few times. As DNA, the CDR3 is TGCAGTGCTAGAAGTCCTGAAAAACTGTTTTTT. Translating it yields CSARSPEKLFF. The genes are TRBV20-1 and TRBJ1-4; no firm D call. The germline V gene encodes CDR1 DFQATT and CDR2 SNEGSKA (reference sequence). V was shortened by 2 bases and J by 7 bases, with 5 bases between the two germline ends. The CDR3 is 11 amino acids.

The J gene is TRBJ1-5, the V gene TRBV11-2; D is ambiguous. CDR3 length: 14 amino acids. CDR1 and CDR2 (germline): SGHAT, FQNNGV. Trimming left V 1 base short and J 7 bases short, with 11 bases between. This chain's CDR3 is CASSLGKGLQPQHF. In DNA form, the CDR3 reads TGTGCCAGCAGCTTAGGAAAGGGTTTGCAGCCCCAGCATTTT.

This clone was observed a handful of times. The chain recombines TRBV18 with TRBJ1-2; D possibly corresponds to TRBD1 (6 bases). V lost 6 bases to trimming and J lost 0 bases, with 20 bases between them. Per germline, CDR1 KGHSH and CDR2 LQKENI. The CDR3 covers 17 residues. The CDR3 loop reads CASSPGHPPAANYGYTF. The CDR3 DNA is TGTGCCAGCTCCCCGGGACACCCGCCCGCAGCTAACTATGGCTACACCTTC.

The chain joins TRBV28 to TRBJ2-5; tentative D call: TRBD2 (6 bases). In germline, CDR1 is MDHEN, CDR2 SYDVKM. This CDR3 region has 13 residues. V lost 8 bases to trimming and J lost 5 bases, with 15 bases between them. The CDR3, as DNA: TGTGCCAGCGAGGGAGGCCTAAGTGAGACCCAGTACTTC. Translation: CASEGGLSETQYF.

The chain employs TRBV10-2 and TRBJ2-5; 7 bases are shared with TRBD2. The germline gives CDR1 WSHSY, CDR2 SAAADI. The CDR3 totals 15 residues. Trimming took 4 bases from V and 5 from J; bases not matched to a gene: 10. This CDR3 reads CASSGEGMARETQYF. The DNA for the CDR3 is TGCGCCAGCAGTGGGGAGGGTATGGCGAGGGAGACCCAGTACTTC.

The J gene is TRBJ2-5, the V gene TRBV5-1; D perhaps matches TRBD1 (8 bases). V lost 1 base and J lost 2, with 24 bases in between. The CDR3 extends over 19 amino acids. Germline assignment: CDR1 SGHRS and CDR2 YFSETQ. The CDR3 region is CASSLTGQGGGIVQETQYF. CDR3 sequence (DNA): TGCGCCAGCAGCTTGACTGGACAGGGAGGGGGCATTGTACAAGAGACCCAGTACTTC.

The rearrangement uses TRBV30 and TRBJ1-2; 8 bases line up with TRBD1. CDR1 GTSNPN and CDR2 SVGIG come from the germline V gene (reference sequence). The ends lost 2 bases at V and 1 base at J; junction bases unmatched: 3. There are 14 residues in the CDR3. CDR3 DNA sequence: TGTGCCTGGAGTTACAGGGGGTTTAACTATGGCTACACCTTC. As protein: CAWSYRGFNYGYTF.

This clone was observed a few times. CDR3 residues: CASSPVASGYNEQFF. The CDR3 nucleotides are TGTGCCAGCTCACCAGTGGCTAGCGGGTACAATGAGCAGTTCTTC. The J gene is TRBJ2-1, the V gene TRBV18; TRBD2 agrees at 8 bases. J gave up 4 bases and V 2 bases, and 4 bases lay outside the gene matches. Germline assignment: CDR1 KGHSH and CDR2 LQKENI. This CDR3 contains 15 residues.

The chain recombines TRBV7-9 with TRBJ2-4; the match to TRBD1 covers 10 bases. Germline trimming cut 6 bases from V and 7 bases from J; bases unmatched to any gene: 6. The CDR3 totals 14 residues. Germline values: CDR1 SEHNR, CDR2 FQNEAQ (reference sequence). CDR3: CASSLGTGVNIQYF. The DNA for the CDR3 is TGTGCCAGCAGTCTAGGGACAGGGGTCAACATTCAGTACTTC.

DNA for the CDR3: TGTGCCAGCAGCCGAGAACCTACCGAGCAGTACTTC. This translates into CASSREPTEQYF. V usage is TRBV7-9 and J usage is TRBJ2-7; D ambiguous. Germline CDR1 reads SEHNR; CDR2 reads FQNEAQ (reference sequence). V was clipped by 5 bases and J by 6 bases, with 11 bases between them. The CDR3 is 12 residues long.

The rearrangement joins TRBV28 to TRBJ2-2, with D possibly matching TRBD2 (6 bases). Trimming removed 5 bases at V and 6 bases at J, with 19 bases between. Germline V gene sequence: CDR1 MDHEN, CDR2 SYDVKM. The CDR3 consists of 16 residues. CDR3 amino acids: CASSPSGIRGSGELFF. In DNA, the CDR3 is TGTGCCAGCAGTCCATCGGGGATCCGGGGGTCCGGGGAGCTGTTTTTT.

The CDR3 sequence is CASSPVNSPQQNTEAFF. In nucleotides, the CDR3 is TGTGCCAGCAGCCCAGTCAATTCCCCGCAACAGAACACTGAAGCTTTCTTT. This rearrangement joins TRBV7-3 to TRBJ1-1, with D uncertain. The germline V gene has CDR1 SGHTA and CDR2 FQGTGA. The V end lost 5 bases, the J end lost 1 base, and 20 bases lay between the germline ends. The CDR3 sequence is 17 residues long.

This chain uses TRBV7-2 with TRBJ2-6, with no clear D. Germline V lookup: CDR1 SGHTA, CDR2 FQGNSA. V gave up 3 bases and J gave up 4 bases, with 4 bases separating them. This CDR3 contains 13 residues. CDR3 bases: TGTGCCAGCAGCTTTCTCGGGGCCAACGTCCTGACTTTC. Its protein is CASSFLGANVLTF.

This chain uses TRBV7-2 with TRBJ2-5, with D perhaps matching TRBD2 (6 bases). Germline-derived CDR1 and CDR2 are SGHTA and FQGNSA. V was shortened by 1 base and J by 7 bases, with 13 bases between the two germline ends. This CDR3 is built from 14 residues. The chain's CDR3 is CASSLVRAGRTQYF. DNA for the CDR3: TGTGCCAGCAGCTTAGTCAGGGCCGGGAGGACCCAGTACTTC.

This chain uses TRBV28 with TRBJ2-7, with D perhaps TRBD1 (6 bases). Germline V gene sequence: CDR1 MDHEN, CDR2 SYDVKM. Trimming took off 4 bases at V and 1 base at J, with 11 bases between the two ends. This CDR3 spans 14 amino acids. CDR3 DNA sequence: TGTGCCAGCAGTTCATCCAGGGGTTCCTACGAGCAGTACTTC. It codes for CASSSSRGSYEQYF.

The chain uses TRBV9 and TRBJ1-2, with D unclear. Trimming shortened V by 0 bases and J by 0 bases, and 12 bases separated the two germline ends. This CDR3 is 16 amino acids long. From germline, CDR1 is SGDLS and CDR2 YYNGEE. The CDR3 protein is CASSVGPGVSNYGYTF. The CDR3 DNA is TGTGCCAGCAGCGTAGGGCCCGGTGTCTCTAACTATGGCTACACCTTC.

V gene TRBV14 combines with J gene TRBJ2-3; 7 bases map to TRBD1. V was clipped by 6 bases and J by 5 bases; unmatched bases: 2. Germline V gene data show CDR1 as SGHDN and CDR2 as FVKESK. This CDR3 region has 12 residues. The CDR3 bases are TGTGCCAGCAGTGCAGGGGGAGATACGCAGTATTTT. This codes for CASSAGGDTQYF.

The J gene is TRBJ2-3, the V gene TRBV30; D might be TRBD2 (6 bases). V was trimmed by 3 bases and J by 9 bases, leaving 13 bases between them. The germline CDR1 and CDR2 sequences are GTSNPN and SVGIG (reference sequence). The CDR3 has 12 amino acids. CDR3 nucleotides: TGTGCCTGGAGCCCGACCGGGAGCACGCAGTATTTT. Translated: CAWSPTGSTQYF.

As for this clone: This may arise from a read error, as a much more abundant clone is one base away. Other DNA sequences from this sample encode an identical CDR3 as well. The V call is TRBV28, the J call TRBJ1-4; 7 positions agree with TRBD1. V shed 3 bases, J shed 0 bases, and the junction held 1 base outside the gene matches. The CDR3 loop spans 15 amino acids. Germline CDR1 reads MDHEN; CDR2 reads SYDVKM. The CDR3 reads CASSLQGATNEKLFF. The CDR3 coding sequence is TGTGCCAGCAGTTTGCAGGGGGCAACTAATGAAAAACTGTTTTTT.

This sequence joins TRBV6-1 and TRBJ1-2; D is possibly TRBD1 (6 bases). Germline values: CDR1 MNHNS, CDR2 SASEGT. V lost 1 base and J lost 9, with 12 bases in between. This CDR3 comprises 13 residues. CDR3 in amino acids: CASSEGRRGSYTF. The CDR3, as DNA: TGTGCCAGCAGTGAAGGGAGGAGGGGGAGCTACACCTTC.

The chain joins TRBV4-2 to TRBJ2-4, with 10 bases identical to TRBD1. Looked up from germline, CDR1 is LGHNA and CDR2 is YNFKEQ. The junction had 8 bases not matched to a gene; V was cut back by 6 bases and J by 9 bases. The CDR3 runs 14 residues. CDR3 region: CASRTGQGSPIQYF. The CDR3 DNA reads TGTGCCAGCAGAACGGGACAGGGGTCCCCCATTCAGTACTTC.

This chain links TRBV29-1 with TRBJ1-2; TRBD1 might be the D (5 bases). The CDR3 extends over 14 amino acids. Trimming removed 4 bases at V and 4 bases at J, with 16 bases between. The germline CDR1 and CDR2 sequences are SQVTM and ANQGSEA. This CDR3 reads CSVAGRGVAYGYTF. The CDR3 DNA sequence: TGCAGCGTTGCGGGGCGGGGGGTGGCCTATGGCTACACCTTC.

This CDR3 is CASSFPGRSTDTQYF. CDR3 nucleotides: TGTGCCAGCAGCTTTCCGGGACGAAGCACAGATACGCAGTATTTT. V usage is TRBV6-6 and J usage is TRBJ2-3; D may be TRBD1 or TRBD2 (5 bases each). Per germline, CDR1 MNHNY and CDR2 SVGAGI (reference sequence). V was clipped by 6 bases and J by 0 bases, with 13 bases between them. This CDR3 is 15 amino acids long.